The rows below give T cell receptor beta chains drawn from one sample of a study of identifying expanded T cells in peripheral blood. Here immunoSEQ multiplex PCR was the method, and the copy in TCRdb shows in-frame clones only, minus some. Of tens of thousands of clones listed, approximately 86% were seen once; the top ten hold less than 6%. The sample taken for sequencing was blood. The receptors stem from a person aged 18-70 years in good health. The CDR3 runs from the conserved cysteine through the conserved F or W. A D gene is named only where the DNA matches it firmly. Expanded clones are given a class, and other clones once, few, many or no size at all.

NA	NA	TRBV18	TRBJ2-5	CASSHKYF	TGTGCCAGCTCACATAAGTACTTC
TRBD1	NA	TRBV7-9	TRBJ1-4	CASSRTGTDEKLFF	TGTGCCAGCAGTCGGACAGGGACGGATGAAAAACTGTTTTTT
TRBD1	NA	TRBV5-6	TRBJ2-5	CASSQKGQLQETQYF	TGTGCCAGCAGCCAGAAGGGACAGCTACAAGAGACCCAGTACTTC
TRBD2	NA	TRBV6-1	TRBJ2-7	CASSGGSGVIYEQYF	TGTGCCAGCAGTGGTGGTAGCGGGGTTATCTACGAGCAGTACTTC
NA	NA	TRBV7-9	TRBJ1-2	CASSLVGTEYGYTF	TGTGCCAGCAGCTTAGTCGGGACGGAGTATGGCTACACCTTC
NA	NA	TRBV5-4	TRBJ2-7	CASTPSHSEGSYEQYF	TGTGCCAGCACCCCATCACATTCGGAGGGATCGTACGAGCAGTACTTC
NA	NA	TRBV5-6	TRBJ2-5	CASSIQETQYF	TGTGCCAGCAGCATCCAAGAGACCCAGTACTTC
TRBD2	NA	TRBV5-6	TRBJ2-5	CASSLSGRGETQYF	TGTGCCAGCAGCTTGAGCGGGAGGGGAGAGACCCAGTACTTC
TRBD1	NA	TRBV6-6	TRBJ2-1	CASGQPGNEQFF	TGTGCCTCGGGACAGCCGGGCAATGAGCAGTTCTTC
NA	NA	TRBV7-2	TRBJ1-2	CASSLAEGGAGYGYTF	TGTGCCAGCAGCTTAGCGGAGGGGGGAGCAGGCTATGGCTACACCTTC
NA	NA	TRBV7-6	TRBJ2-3	CASSLATDTQYF	TGTGCCAGCAGCTTAGCGACAGATACGCAGTATTTT
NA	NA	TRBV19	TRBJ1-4	CASSSSGPGANEKLFF	TGTGCCAGTAGTAGCTCCGGGCCTGGCGCTAATGAAAAACTGTTTTTT
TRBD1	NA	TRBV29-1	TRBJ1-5	CSASGTGSNQPQHF	TGCAGCGCTAGCGGGACAGGCAGCAATCAGCCCCAGCATTTT
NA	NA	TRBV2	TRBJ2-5	CASSGRQGRLGETQYF	TGTGCCAGCAGTGGGAGGCAGGGGAGGCTTGGAGAGACCCAGTACTTC
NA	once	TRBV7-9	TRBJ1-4	CASSHRDEDEKLFF	TGTGCCAGCAGCCACCGGGACGAAGATGAAAAACTGTTTTTT
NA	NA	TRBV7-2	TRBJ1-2	CASSSPTLGHRYGYTF	TGTGCCAGCAGCTCACCCACCCTGGGACACCGATATGGCTACACCTTC
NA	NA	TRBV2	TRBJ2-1	CASKRTNNEQFF	TGTGCCAGCAAAAGAACGAACAATGAGCAGTTCTTC
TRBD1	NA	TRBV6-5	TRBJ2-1	CASIYRTGKVYEQFF	TGTGCCAGCATCTACAGGACAGGGAAGGTCTATGAGCAGTTCTTC
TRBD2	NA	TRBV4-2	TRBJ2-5	CASSLTLAGPGTQYF	TGTGCCAGCAGCCTCACTCTAGCGGGGCCGGGGACCCAGTACTTC
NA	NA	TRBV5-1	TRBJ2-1	CASSFSGQYNEQFF	TGCGCCAGCAGCTTCTCAGGACAGTACAATGAGCAGTTCTTC
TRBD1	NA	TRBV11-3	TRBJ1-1	CASSSAGTGGITEAFF	TGTGCCAGCAGCTCGGCCGGGACAGGGGGCATCACTGAAGCTTTCTTT
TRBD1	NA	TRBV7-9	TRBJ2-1	CASSLGQGVYNEQFF	TGTGCCAGCAGCTTAGGACAGGGGGTATACAATGAGCAGTTCTTC
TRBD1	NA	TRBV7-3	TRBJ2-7	CASSPRGPSLSYEQYF	TGTGCCAGCAGCCCCAGGGGGCCTAGTCTCTCCTACGAGCAGTACTTC
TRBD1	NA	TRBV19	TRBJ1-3	CASSDRGLGNTIYF	TGTGCCAGTAGTGACAGGGGGCTGGGAAACACCATATATTTT
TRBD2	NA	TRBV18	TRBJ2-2	CASSPRSGRVGELFF	TGTGCCAGCTCACCCCGAAGCGGGAGAGTCGGGGAGCTGTTTTTT
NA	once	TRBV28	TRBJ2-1	CASSLPLGGEQFF	TGTGCCAGCAGTCTACCACTTGGGGGTGAGCAGTTCTTC
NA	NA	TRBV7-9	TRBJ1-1	CASSSILSNTEAFF	TGTGCCAGCAGCTCCATATTAAGTAACACTGAAGCTTTCTTT
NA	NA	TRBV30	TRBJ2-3	CAWASTSGRNPTDTQYF	TGTGCCTGGGCGTCAACTTCGGGCAGAAATCCCACAGATACGCAGTATTTT
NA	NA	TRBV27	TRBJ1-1	CASRHRSLNTEAFF	TGTGCCAGCAGGCATCGCAGTTTGAACACTGAAGCTTTCTTT
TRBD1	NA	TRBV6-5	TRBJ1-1	CASMIQGGGGTEAFF	TGTGCCAGCATGATTCAAGGGGGCGGTGGCACTGAAGCTTTCTTT
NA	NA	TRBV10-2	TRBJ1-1	CASRAGRNTEAFF	TGCGCCTCCAGGGCAGGGAGGAATACTGAAGCTTTCTTT
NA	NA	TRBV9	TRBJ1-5	CASSAGGPSSGGNQPQHF	TGTGCCAGCAGCGCGGGGGGACCCTCCTCAGGAGGCAATCAGCCCCAGCATTTT
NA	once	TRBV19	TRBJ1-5	CASTTGQLNQPQHF	TGTGCCAGTACTACTGGACAGTTAAATCAGCCCCAGCATTTT
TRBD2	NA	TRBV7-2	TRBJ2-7	CASSTSSGRGEQYF	TGTGCCAGCAGCACCTCTAGCGGGAGAGGCGAGCAGTACTTC
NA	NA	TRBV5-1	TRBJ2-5	CASSLRNSGSLETQYF	TGCGCCAGCAGCTTGAGGAACAGCGGGTCATTAGAGACCCAGTACTTC
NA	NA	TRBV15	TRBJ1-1	CATSPPSDTEAFF	TGTGCCACCAGCCCCCCCAGCGACACTGAAGCTTTCTTT
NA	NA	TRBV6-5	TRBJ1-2	CASSSSRGRFYGYTF	TGTGCCAGCAGTTCCTCGCGGGGGCGCTTCTATGGCTACACCTTC
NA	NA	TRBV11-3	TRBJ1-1	CASSLTQGNTEAFF	TGTGCCAGCAGCCTCACGCAGGGGAACACTGAAGCTTTCTTT
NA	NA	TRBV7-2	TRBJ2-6	CASSLARGPGANVLTF	TGTGCCAGCAGCTTAGCGAGAGGGCCTGGGGCCAACGTCCTGACTTTC
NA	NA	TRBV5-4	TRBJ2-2	CASSQRTGFNTGELFF	TGTGCCAGCAGCCAAAGGACGGGATTCAACACCGGGGAGCTGTTTTTT
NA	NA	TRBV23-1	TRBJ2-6	CASSQSLQRHGTLFAGANVLTF	TGCGCCAGCAGTCAATCCTTGCAGCGCCACGGGACTTTGTTTGCTGGGGCCAACGTCCTGACTTTC
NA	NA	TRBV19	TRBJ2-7	CATYSPGTGGTYEQYF	TGTGCCACCTATTCACCCGGGACGGGCGGGACCTACGAGCAGTACTTC
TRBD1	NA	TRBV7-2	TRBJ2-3	CASSFIPGQGTDTQYF	TGTGCCAGCAGCTTCATCCCGGGACAGGGGACAGATACGCAGTATTTT
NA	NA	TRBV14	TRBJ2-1	CASSQGDYNEQFF	TGTGCCAGCAGCCAAGGGGACTACAATGAGCAGTTCTTC
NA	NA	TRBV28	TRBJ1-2	CASSPPAGGGTYGYTF	TGTGCCAGCAGCCCCCCCGCCGGGGGGGGAACCTATGGCTACACCTTC